This TCR beta chain is from a study of cytomegalovirus exposure and HLA in healthy donors. Germline CDR1 and CDR2: SEHNR and FQNEAQ (reference sequence). Trimming took 7 bases from V and 7 from J, leaving 19 bases between them. This CDR3 region has 15 residues. PCR used 60 Vbeta primers and 13 Jbeta primers. Data came from immunoSEQ multiplex PCR; TCRdb stores just in-frame clones and leaves some out. The sample has about 120,000 clones; 83% are singletons. Sequencing was carried out using PBMCs. This TCR was recovered from a man between 18 and 29 years old in good health and CMV-seropositive. The chain has TRBV7-9 and TRBJ2-2; perhaps TRBD1 as D (5 bases). The CDR3 coding sequence is TGTGCCAGCACCCTAGTCCCGCAGGGAATCGGGGAGCTGTTTTTT. It codes for CASTLVPQGIGELFF.